Reported below is one T cell receptor beta chain. This CDR3 contains 17 residues. Per germline, CDR1 SGDLS and CDR2 YYNGEE. V gave up 0 bases and J gave up 5 bases; unmatched junction bases: 12. The data were obtained in a study of blood T cell repertoires in COVID-19. Study in general: Specimens from acute and convalescent COVID-19 originated in the United States, Italy and Spain. PBMCs, B-cell-depleted T cells, or T cells were the source of the cDNA or gDNA that made up the material.

TCRdb's copy holds only in-frame clones and misses some; the assay was immunoSEQ multiplex PCR. This sample carries about 200,000 clones, over 80% of them seen once, and the ten largest clones take 7.8%. Sample: peripheral blood. This chain links TRBV9 with TRBJ2-5; 8 bases are shared with TRBD2. This clonotype was obtained from a woman in her sixties or seventies with COVID-19, enrolled during active disease. In nucleotides, the CDR3 is TGTGCCAGCAGCGTAGGGGTTAGCGGGGTCGCGGGGGAGACCCAGTACTTC. Its translation is CASSVGVSGVAGETQYF.